The T cell receptor (beta chain) described here comes from a study of long-term antiretroviral therapy in people with HIV. Study conclusions and caveats: The study collected no data on ART adherence, viral resistance or therapy changes. Transplant donor controls retained higher diversity, though diversity increased after ART.

The study used samples holding about 0.9-11 million cryopreserved PBMC before DNA extraction. Survey-level immunoSEQ v3.0 assays were run. Data came from immunoSEQ multiplex PCR; TCRdb stores just in-frame clones and leaves some out. The sample holds around 16,000 clones, about 80% seen once. Note on this clone: Antigen unknown.

The CDR3 has 15 residues. Trimming shortened V by 2 bases and J by 6 bases, and 13 bases separated the two germline ends. CDR1 and CDR2 from the germline V gene are MGHDK and SYGVNS. This specimen was unsorted PBMCs, taken 1.5 years before starting antiretroviral therapy. The sequence derives from a woman between 50 and 59 years old with HIV. This chain uses TRBV25-1 with TRBJ2-2; the D gene could be TRBD1 or TRBD2 (5 bases each). The CDR3 reads CASSELAGFAGELFF. The CDR3 bases are TGTGCCAGCAGTGAACTAGCAGGGTTCGCCGGGGAGCTGTTTTTT.